In this sample, the clone carrying this TCR beta chain turned up many times. Its antigen is unidentified. This entry comes from a study of T cells in Graves' hyperthyroidism and ophthalmopathy. Notes on the study in general: Among clonotypes expanded in thyroid above 0.001, most were also found in blood.

Graves' hyperthyroidism showing no ophthalmopathy progression within 18 months was considered stable. Patients with uncontrolled infections, other autoimmune diseases, pregnancy or lactation were excluded. TCR beta CDR3 region amplification was performed from RNA transcripts. In the first-round RT-PCR of the TCR CDR3, the HTBI primer set was used. TCRdb reanalysed the multiplex PCR reads using MiXCR and keeps one entry per CDR3 protein. The sample lists hundreds of thousands of distinct CDR3 sequences, approximately 40% occurring once. The V gene lost 10 bases and the J gene lost 3 bases, with 15 bases spanning the gap. The V gene's germline CDR1 is ENHRY and CDR2 SYGVKD. The CDR3 is 14 residues long.

This clonotype was sampled from a young man with Graves' hyperthyroidism. Specimen: blood. This chain joins TRBV10-3 and TRBJ2-2; no clear D gene. The CDR3 bases are TGTGCCACCAGCCCGGAGCAGGACACCGGGGAGCTGTTTTTT. As protein: CATSPEQDTGELFF.